This T cell receptor beta chain emerged from a study of T cell changes during pregnancy in multiple sclerosis. CDR1 and CDR2 (germline): LNHNV, YYDKDF (reference sequence). This CDR3 is built from 15 residues. With V trimmed by 3 bases and J by 6 bases, 6 bases remained unmatched. The assay was immunoSEQ multiplex PCR, and TCRdb's table has in-frame clones only and misses some. The table lists under 70,000 clones, about 89% of them singletons. The chain is built from TRBV15 and TRBJ1-5; TRBD1 matches at 9 bases. This TCR came from a female donor in good health, enrolled as a control in a pregnancy study. This specimen was CD4+ T cells from peripheral blood mononuclear cells, taken after pregnancy. For the CDR3, the DNA is TGTGCCACCAGCAGGGGACAGGGTAAAGTTCAGCCCCAGCATTTT. The encoded protein is CATSRGQGKVQPQHF.